The 30 T cell receptor beta chains given below trace back to one sample, sequenced in a study of blood T cell repertoires in COVID-19. The assay was immunoSEQ multiplex PCR, and TCRdb's table has in-frame clones only and misses some. The data show about 93,000 clones, with 89% seen just once and about 5% held by the top ten. The material sequenced was peripheral blood. All receptors derive from a man aged 60 to 75 with COVID-19, enrolled during active disease.

This clone was recorded only once. The V call is TRBV25-1, the J call TRBJ1-4; D is unclear. The CDR3 is made up of 14 amino acids. Trimming stripped 5 bases from V and 8 bases from J, with 15 bases between. In germline, CDR1 is MGHDK, CDR2 SYGVNS. Here the CDR3 DNA reads TGTGCCAGCAGTATCCCCGACGGAGGAGAAAAACTGTTTTTT. Amino acids: CASSIPDGGEKLFF.

V gene TRBV6-6 combines with J gene TRBJ1-5; no clear D. With 10 bases removed from V and 2 bases from J, the gap between germline ends came to 15 bases. The CDR3 is 14 residues long. CDR1 is MNHNY and CDR2 is SVGAGI in the germline V gene (reference sequence). Written as DNA, the CDR3 is TGTGCCACCCAACGGGGTATGGGCAATCAGCCCCAGCATTTT. It specifies CATQRGMGNQPQHF.

The rearrangement uses TRBV2 and TRBJ2-1; the D gene is possibly TRBD1 (6 bases). CDR1 is SNHLY, CDR2 FYNNEI, per germline. Trimming shortened V by 1 base and J by 12 bases, and 13 bases separated the two germline ends. The CDR3 has 13 residues. In DNA form, the CDR3 reads TGTGCCAGCAGTGAAGACAGGGTGGGCGCGCAGTTCTTC. Residues: CASSEDRVGAQFF.

This chain joins TRBV24-1 and TRBJ2-1; 7 nucleotides agree with TRBD1. CDR1 is KGHDR and CDR2 is SFDVKD in the germline V gene. There are 12 residues in the CDR3. With V trimmed by 5 bases and J by 8 bases, 2 bases remained unmatched. The CDR3 loop is CATSGTGDEQFF. The DNA for the CDR3 is TGTGCCACCAGTGGTACAGGGGATGAGCAGTTCTTC.

The DNA of the CDR3 is TGTGCCACCAGCGCCGACAGGGGAGAGGGGTATGGCTACACCTTC. Amino acids: CATSADRGEGYGYTF. The chain combines TRBV24-1 with TRBJ1-2; 8 bases agree with TRBD1. The CDR3 is 15 residues long. Germline-derived CDR1 and CDR2 are KGHDR and SFDVKD. J gave up 5 bases and V 7 bases, and 11 bases lay outside the gene matches.

This chain links TRBV6-1 with TRBJ2-3; TRBD2 matches at 8 bases. J gave up 2 bases and V 2 bases, and 6 bases lay outside the gene matches. CDR1 MNHNS and CDR2 SASEGT come from the germline V gene. CDR3 length: 16 amino acids. The DNA of the CDR3 is TGTGCCAGCAGTGAAAGGACTAGCTTATACACAGATACGCAGTATTTT. The encoded protein is CASSERTSLYTDTQYF.

As for this clone: Its ends do not fully match the called genes, so a read error is possible. This chain uses TRBV12-5 with TRBJ1-1; 8 bases map to TRBD1. Germline CDR1 is LGHNT and CDR2 is FRNRAP. This CDR3 is built from 14 residues. The CDR3, as DNA: TGTGCTAGTGGTTTGGGGACAGGGAACCCTGAAGCTTTCTTT. Residues: CASGLGTGNPEAFF.

This clone was detected only once. The chain has TRBV6-2 or TRBV6-3 and TRBJ1-1, with 8 nucleotides matching TRBD1. With 5 bases clipped from V and 11 bases from J, the junction kept 16 bases outside the gene matches. Germline V gene sequence: CDR1 MNHEY, CDR2 SVGEGT. The CDR3 length is 15 residues. CDR3 region: CASSKPPGQERDAFF. CDR3 in DNA: TGTGCCAGCAGTAAACCCCCGGGACAGGAGCGAGACGCTTTCTTT.

The genes are TRBV7-9 and TRBJ2-6; D is perhaps TRBD2 (7 bases). The germline V and J ends were trimmed by 5 bases and 0 bases, with 20 bases remaining between them. The CDR3 extends over 19 amino acids. Germline V gene lookup returns CDR1 SEHNR and CDR2 FQNEAQ (reference sequence). The CDR3 protein is CASSRQRGGAISGANVLTF. The DNA of the CDR3 is TGTGCCAGCAGCCGCCAACGTGGGGGGGCGATCTCTGGGGCCAACGTCCTGACTTTC.

V usage is TRBV10-3 and J usage is TRBJ2-7, with 7 bases matching TRBD2. Germline assignment: CDR1 ENHRY and CDR2 SYGVKD. The ends lost 6 bases at V and 2 bases at J; junction bases unmatched: 10. This CDR3 has 15 residues. The DNA for the CDR3 is TGTGCCATCAGCGAGCAGCGGGGCCCAACCTACGAGCAGTACTTC. Protein: CAISEQRGPTYEQYF.

This clone was recorded only once. The V gene is TRBV2, the J gene TRBJ1-4; the D gene is possibly TRBD1 (6 bases). The germline V gene encodes CDR1 SNHLY and CDR2 FYNNEI. Deletions cut 3 bases from V and 3 bases from J, with 17 bases between. The CDR3 covers 17 residues. CDR3 nucleotides: TGTGCCAGCAGTGATGGGGGCAGGGTGGTAGCTAATGAAAAACTGTTTTTT. Residues: CASSDGGRVVANEKLFF. Full variable domain (outside the CDR3, taken from reference TRBV2 and TRBJ1-4): EPEVTQTPSHQVTQMGQEVILRCVPISNHLYFYWYRQILGQKVEFLVSFYNNEISEKSEIFDDQFSVERPDGSNFTLKIRSTKLEDSAMYFCASSDGGRVVANEKLFFGSGTQLSVL.

This clone came up many times. V usage is TRBV5-4 and J usage is TRBJ2-7; 9 bases match TRBD1. Looked up from germline, CDR1 is SGHNT and CDR2 is YYREEE (reference sequence). J lost 3 bases, V lost 4 bases, and 8 bases had no gene match. This CDR3 region has 15 residues. The DNA of the CDR3 is TGTGCCAGCAGCCTTTCCAGGGACAGGGTCTACGAGCAGTACTTC. Translation: CASSLSRDRVYEQYF.

This clone was recorded once. This chain connects TRBV2 to TRBJ1-6, with 9 bases fitting TRBD1. CDR3 length: 15 residues. Germline V gene lookup returns CDR1 SNHLY and CDR2 FYNNEI. Trimming cost V 7 bases and J 6 bases; bases outside gene matches: 7. The CDR3 loop is CASTLDRGGNSPLHF. The CDR3 DNA reads TGTGCCAGCACCCTGGACAGGGGCGGTAATTCACCCCTCCACTTT.

This chain joins TRBV7-9 and TRBJ2-7, with TRBD1 matching over 10 bases. Trimming cost V 4 bases and J 2 bases; bases outside gene matches: 8. Per the germline V gene, CDR1 is SEHNR and CDR2 is FQNEAQ (reference sequence). The CDR3 contains 16 residues. CDR3 protein: CASSSFRDRGPYEQYF. In DNA form, the CDR3 reads TGTGCCAGCAGCTCGTTTCGGGACAGGGGTCCCTACGAGCAGTACTTC.

V usage is TRBV6-5 and J usage is TRBJ1-2; 7 nucleotides match TRBD1. The J segment lost 4 bases and the V segment lost 0 bases, leaving 2 bases of the junction unmatched. CDR1 and CDR2 from the germline V gene are MNHEY and SVGAGI. The CDR3 loop spans 14 amino acids. CDR3 nucleotide sequence: TGTGCCAGCAGTTACTCAGGGGGCTCCTATGGCTACACCTTC. This codes for CASSYSGGSYGYTF.

This clone was picked up one time. V gene TRBV18 combines with J gene TRBJ2-3; possible D gene TRBD2, 6 bases. Trimming shortened V by 11 bases and J by 6 bases, and 12 bases separated the two germline ends. Germline assignment: CDR1 KGHSH and CDR2 LQKENI. The CDR3 loop spans 11 amino acids. The CDR3 region is CAGAGSDTQYF. The CDR3 DNA reads as TGTGCCGGTGCGGGATCGGATACGCAGTATTTT.

The chain uses TRBV7-3 and TRBJ2-1; D possibly corresponds to TRBD2 (5 bases). V shed 2 bases and J shed 6 bases, with 14 bases lying between them. This CDR3 is 15 amino acids long. Germline V gives CDR1 SGHTA, CDR2 FQGTGA. DNA of the CDR3: TGTGCCAGCAGCTTACAGGCCCAGCGGAGCAATGAGCAGTTCTTC. Translated, it gives CASSLQAQRSNEQFF. Together with reference TRBV7-3 and TRBJ2-1, the CDR3 gives the full variable domain: GAGVSQTPSNKVTEKGKYVELRCDPISGHTALYWYRQSLGQGPEFLIYFQGTGAADDSGLPNDRFFAVRPEGSVSTLKIQRTERGDSAVYLCASSLQAQRSNEQFFGPGTRLTVL.

This chain uses TRBV2 with TRBJ1-4; 10 nucleotides agree with TRBD1. Germline CDR1 and CDR2: SNHLY and FYNNEI. CDR3 length: 15 amino acids. With 6 bases clipped from V and 8 bases from J, the junction kept 9 bases outside the gene matches. In DNA form, the CDR3 reads TGTGCCAGCAGGGTTGGACAGGGGGTTCGGGAAAAACTGTTTTTT. Translating gives CASRVGQGVREKLFF.

This clone was picked up one time. The J gene is TRBJ2-1, the V gene TRBV19; D remains ambiguous. The length of the CDR3 is 12 residues. The V end was cut by 4 bases, the J end by 8 bases, with 9 bases between. Germline V gene sequence: CDR1 LNHDA, CDR2 SQIVND (reference sequence). CDR3 DNA: TGTGCCAGTAGTACCAGCGCCCATGAGCAGTTCTTC. Amino acids: CASSTSAHEQFF.

The chain employs TRBV2 and TRBJ1-2; D gene uncertain. Germline assignment: CDR1 SNHLY and CDR2 FYNNEI. V lost 7 bases, J lost 0 bases, and 6 bases lay in between. The CDR3 sequence is 12 residues long. This chain's CDR3 is CASTGANYGYTF. Written as DNA, the CDR3 is TGTGCCAGCACCGGGGCTAACTATGGCTACACCTTC.

The rearrangement uses TRBV11-2 and TRBJ2-7, with D possibly TRBD2 on 6 matching bases. V dropped 5 bases and J dropped 1 base, with 15 bases sitting between them. Looked up from germline, CDR1 is SGHAT and CDR2 is FQNNGV. CDR3 length: 15 residues. The DNA of the CDR3 is TGTGCCAGCAGCCTGGCAAGGGACTCTTCCTACGAGCAGTACTTC. Amino acids: CASSLARDSSYEQYF.

The chain couples TRBV5-4 to TRBJ2-1; 9 nucleotides line up with TRBD2. Trimming at V came to 4 bases and at J to 0 bases, leaving 8 bases not matched to a gene. The CDR3 length is 17 residues. Germline V gives CDR1 SGHNT, CDR2 YYREEE (reference sequence). In DNA form, the CDR3 reads TGTGCCAGCAGCGATAAACTTAGCGGGAGCTCCTACAATGAGCAGTTCTTC. Residues: CASSDKLSGSSYNEQFF.

This chain joins TRBV6-5 and TRBJ1-6; D might be TRBD1 (6 bases). Germline values: CDR1 MNHEY, CDR2 SVGAGI. CDR3 length: 16 amino acids. Trimming took off 2 bases at V and 5 bases at J, with 13 bases between the two ends. This CDR3 is CASSYIFRGDNSPLHF. The CDR3 DNA follows: TGTGCCAGCAGTTACATATTCAGGGGCGATAATTCACCCCTCCACTTT.

Written as DNA, the CDR3 is TGTGCCAGCAGAAGTGGGGATGCGGGCACCGGGGAGCTGTTTTTT. Its translation is CASRSGDAGTGELFF. The J gene is TRBJ2-2, the V gene TRBV2; D is possibly TRBD2 (5 bases). This CDR3 spans 15 amino acids. The V end lost 6 bases, the J end lost 4 bases, and 15 bases lay between the germline ends. Germline lookup yields CDR1 SNHLY and CDR2 FYNNEI.

The V gene is TRBV4-3, the J gene TRBJ1-2; D perhaps matches TRBD1 (5 bases). V lost 7 bases and J lost 6, with 18 bases in between. The germline V gene encodes CDR1 LGHNA and CDR2 YSLEER. CDR3 size: 14 residues. CDR3 protein: CASKYDSSRHGYTF. The CDR3 coding sequence is TGCGCCAGCAAATATGACAGTTCGAGACATGGCTACACCTTC.

This clone was observed a handful of times. The genes are TRBV7-9 and TRBJ2-7; 11 nucleotides agree with TRBD1. Germline-derived CDR1 and CDR2 are SEHNR and FQNEAQ (reference sequence). The CDR3 has 16 residues. V dropped 4 bases and J dropped 2; count of bases not matched to a gene: 7. The CDR3 region has the DNA TGTGCCAGCAGCTCGACTGCGGGACAGGGGGCCTACGAGCAGTACTTC. Residues: CASSSTAGQGAYEQYF. Supplemented by reference TRBV7-9 and TRBJ2-7, the full variable domain reads DTGVSQNPRHKITKRGQNVTFRCDPISEHNRLYWYRQTLGQGPEFLTYFQNEAQLEKSRLLSDRFSAERPKGSFSTLEIQRTEQGDSAMYLCASSSTAGQGAYEQYFGPGTRLTVT.

This chain uses TRBV5-3 with TRBJ1-1, with TRBD1 matching over 8 bases. TRBV5-3 is noted as an ORF with a role that remains uncertain. V lost 5 bases, J lost 5 bases, and 8 bases stayed unmatched. The CDR3 sequence is 14 residues long. The DNA for the CDR3 is TGTGCCAGAAGTCTTCGGACAGGGAGGACTGAAGCTTTCTTT. Translating it yields CARSLRTGRTEAFF.

V and J are TRBV12-5 and TRBJ2-7; perhaps TRBD1 as D (6 bases). The germline gives CDR1 LGHNT, CDR2 FRNRAP. The CDR3 is 17 amino acids. The V gene lost 2 bases and the J gene lost 3 bases, with 20 bases spanning the gap. The CDR3 DNA sequence: TGTGCTAGTGGTTTGTTGACGAGGGGACAAGATTACTACGAGCAGTACTTC. Amino acids: CASGLLTRGQDYYEQYF.

The chain links TRBV27 to TRBJ2-1, with 12 bases aligning to TRBD1. CDR1 and CDR2 (germline): MNHEY, SMNVEV (reference sequence). Trimming removed 4 bases from V and 9 bases from J; junction bases left unmatched: 7. The CDR3 is 15 amino acids. The CDR3 region has the DNA TGTGCCAGCAGTTCGACCGGGACAGGGGGCTTTGAGCAGTTCTTC. Its translation is CASSSTGTGGFEQFF.

The rearrangement links TRBV2 to TRBJ2-1; 9 bases align to TRBD2. V was pared by 8 bases and J by 4 bases, with 3 bases of the junction left unmatched. The germline gives CDR1 SNHLY, CDR2 FYNNEI. There are 13 residues in the CDR3. Here the CDR3 reads CASSSGAYNEQFF. CDR3 nucleotides: TGTGCCAGCTCTAGCGGGGCTTACAATGAGCAGTTCTTC.